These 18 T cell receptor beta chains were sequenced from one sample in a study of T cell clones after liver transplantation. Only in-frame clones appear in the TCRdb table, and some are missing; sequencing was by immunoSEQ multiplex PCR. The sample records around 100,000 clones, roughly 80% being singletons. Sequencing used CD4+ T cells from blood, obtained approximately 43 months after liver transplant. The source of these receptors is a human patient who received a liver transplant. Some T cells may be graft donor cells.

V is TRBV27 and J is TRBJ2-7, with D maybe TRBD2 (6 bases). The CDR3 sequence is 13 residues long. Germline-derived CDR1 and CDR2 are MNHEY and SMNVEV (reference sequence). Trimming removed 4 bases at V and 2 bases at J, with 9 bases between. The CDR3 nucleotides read TGTGCCAGCAGTTCGACTAGTACCTACGAGCAGTACTTC. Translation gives CASSSTSTYEQYF.

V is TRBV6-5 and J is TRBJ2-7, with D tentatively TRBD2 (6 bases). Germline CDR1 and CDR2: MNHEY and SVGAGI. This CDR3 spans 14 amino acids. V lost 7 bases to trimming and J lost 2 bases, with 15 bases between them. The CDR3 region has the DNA TGTGCCAGCACCCTGGGGACTCCGCCCTACGAGCAGTACTTC. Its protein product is CASTLGTPPYEQYF.

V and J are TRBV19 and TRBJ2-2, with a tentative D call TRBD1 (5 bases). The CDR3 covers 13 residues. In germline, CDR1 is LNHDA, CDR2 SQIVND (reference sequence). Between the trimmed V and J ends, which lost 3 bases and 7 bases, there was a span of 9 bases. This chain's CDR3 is CASSILRVGELFF. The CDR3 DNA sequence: TGTGCCAGTAGTATTCTCAGGGTCGGGGAGCTGTTTTTT.

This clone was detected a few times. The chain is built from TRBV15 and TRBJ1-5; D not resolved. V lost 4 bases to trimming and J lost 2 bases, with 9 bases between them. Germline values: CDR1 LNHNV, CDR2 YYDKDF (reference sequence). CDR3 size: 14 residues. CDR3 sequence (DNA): TGTGCCACCAGCAAGCCGGGAGGCAATCAGCCCCAGCATTTT. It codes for CATSKPGGNQPQHF.

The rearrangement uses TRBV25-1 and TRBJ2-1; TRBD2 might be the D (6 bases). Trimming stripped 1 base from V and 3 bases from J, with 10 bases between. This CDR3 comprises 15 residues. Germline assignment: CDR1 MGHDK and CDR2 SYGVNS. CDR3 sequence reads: CASSEWVSGYNEQFF. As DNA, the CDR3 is TGTGCCAGCAGTGAATGGGTTAGCGGCTACAATGAGCAGTTCTTC.

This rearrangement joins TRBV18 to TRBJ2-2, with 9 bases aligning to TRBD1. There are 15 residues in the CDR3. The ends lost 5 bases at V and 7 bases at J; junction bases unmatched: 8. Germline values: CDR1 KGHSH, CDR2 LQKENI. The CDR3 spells CASSVQGAQIGELFF. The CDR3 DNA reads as TGTGCCAGCTCAGTACAGGGGGCGCAGATCGGGGAGCTGTTTTTT.

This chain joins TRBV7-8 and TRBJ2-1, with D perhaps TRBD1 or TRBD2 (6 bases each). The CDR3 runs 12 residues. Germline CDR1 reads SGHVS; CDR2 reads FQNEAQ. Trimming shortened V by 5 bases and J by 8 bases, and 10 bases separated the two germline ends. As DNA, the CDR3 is TGTGCCAGCAGCACGGAGGGGGATGAGCAGTTCTTC. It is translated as CASSTEGDEQFF.

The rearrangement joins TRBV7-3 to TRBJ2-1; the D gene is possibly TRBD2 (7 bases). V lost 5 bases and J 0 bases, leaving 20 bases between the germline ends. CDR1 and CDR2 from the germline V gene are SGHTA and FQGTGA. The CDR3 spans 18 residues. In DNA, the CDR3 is TGTGCCAGCAGCCCCCAAACGGGGGGCTGGAGCTCCTACAATGAGCAGTTCTTC. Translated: CASSPQTGGWSSYNEQFF. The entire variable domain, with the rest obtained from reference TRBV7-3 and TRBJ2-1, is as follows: GAGVSQTPSNKVTEKGKYVELRCDPISGHTALYWYRQSLGQGPEFLIYFQGTGAADDSGLPNDRFFAVRPEGSVSTLKIQRTERGDSAVYLCASSPQTGGWSSYNEQFFGPGTRLTVL.

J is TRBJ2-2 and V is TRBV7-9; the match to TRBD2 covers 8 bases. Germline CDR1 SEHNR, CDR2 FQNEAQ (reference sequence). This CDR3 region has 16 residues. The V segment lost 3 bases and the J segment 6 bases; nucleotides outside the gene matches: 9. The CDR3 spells CASSFVPGLVPGELFF. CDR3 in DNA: TGTGCCAGCAGCTTTGTTCCGGGACTAGTCCCCGGGGAGCTGTTTTTT.

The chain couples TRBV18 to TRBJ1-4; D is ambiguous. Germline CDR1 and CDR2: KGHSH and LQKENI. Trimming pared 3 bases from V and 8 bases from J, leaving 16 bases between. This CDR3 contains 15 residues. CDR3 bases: TGTGCCAGCTCACCGGTCGAGGTCGGCGGCGAAAAACTGTTTTTT. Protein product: CASSPVEVGGEKLFF.

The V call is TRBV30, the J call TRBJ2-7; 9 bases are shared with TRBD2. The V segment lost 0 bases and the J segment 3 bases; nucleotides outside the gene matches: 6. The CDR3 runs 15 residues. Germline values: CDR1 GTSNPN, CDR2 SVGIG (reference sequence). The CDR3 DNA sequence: TGTGCCTGGAGTGTACTCGCGGGAGGGCTCTACGAGCAGTACTTC. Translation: CAWSVLAGGLYEQYF.

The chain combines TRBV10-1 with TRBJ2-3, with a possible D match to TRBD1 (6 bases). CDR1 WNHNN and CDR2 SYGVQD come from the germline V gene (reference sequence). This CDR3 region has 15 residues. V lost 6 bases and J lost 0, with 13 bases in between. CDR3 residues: CASSPTGSSTDTQYF. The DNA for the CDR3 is TGCGCCAGCAGCCCAACAGGGTCTAGCACAGATACGCAGTATTTT.

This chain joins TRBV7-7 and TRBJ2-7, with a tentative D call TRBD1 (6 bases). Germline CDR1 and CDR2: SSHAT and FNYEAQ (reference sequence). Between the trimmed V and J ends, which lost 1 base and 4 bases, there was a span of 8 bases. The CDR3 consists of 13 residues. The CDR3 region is CASSLEDRYEQYF. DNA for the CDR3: TGTGCCAGCAGCTTAGAGGACAGATACGAGCAGTACTTC.

CDR3: CASSLAGAGVDIQYF. Here the CDR3 DNA reads TGTGCCAGCAGCTTAGCAGGTGCAGGGGTGGACATTCAGTACTTC. This chain connects TRBV7-8 to TRBJ2-4, with D possibly being TRBD1 (6 bases). Germline V gives CDR1 SGHVS, CDR2 FQNEAQ. V was pared by 0 bases and J by 8 bases, with 14 bases between. The CDR3 is made up of 15 amino acids.

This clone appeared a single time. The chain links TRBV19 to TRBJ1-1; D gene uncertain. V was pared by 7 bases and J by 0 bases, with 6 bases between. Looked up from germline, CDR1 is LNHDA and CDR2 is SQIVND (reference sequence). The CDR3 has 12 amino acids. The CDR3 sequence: CASMGVNTEAFF. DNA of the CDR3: TGTGCCAGTATGGGAGTGAACACTGAAGCTTTCTTT.

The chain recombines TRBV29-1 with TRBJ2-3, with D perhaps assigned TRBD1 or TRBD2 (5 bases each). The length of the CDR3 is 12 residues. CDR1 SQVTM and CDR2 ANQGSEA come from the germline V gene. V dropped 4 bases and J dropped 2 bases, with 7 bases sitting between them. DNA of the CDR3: TGCAGCGTTGCCGGGGCCACAGATACGCAGTATTTT. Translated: CSVAGATDTQYF.

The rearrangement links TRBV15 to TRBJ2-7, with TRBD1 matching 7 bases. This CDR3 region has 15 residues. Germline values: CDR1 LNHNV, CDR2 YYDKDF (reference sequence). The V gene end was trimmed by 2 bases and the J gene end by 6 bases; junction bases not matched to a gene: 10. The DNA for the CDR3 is TGTGCCACCAGCAGAAACAGGGGAGCTTTTATCGAGCAGTACTTC. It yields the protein CATSRNRGAFIEQYF.

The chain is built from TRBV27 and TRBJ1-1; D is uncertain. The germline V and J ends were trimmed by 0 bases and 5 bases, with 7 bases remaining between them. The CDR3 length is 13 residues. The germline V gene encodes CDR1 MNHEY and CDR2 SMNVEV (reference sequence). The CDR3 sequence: CASSLSGDTEAFF. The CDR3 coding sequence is TGTGCCAGCAGTTTATCCGGGGATACTGAAGCTTTCTTT.